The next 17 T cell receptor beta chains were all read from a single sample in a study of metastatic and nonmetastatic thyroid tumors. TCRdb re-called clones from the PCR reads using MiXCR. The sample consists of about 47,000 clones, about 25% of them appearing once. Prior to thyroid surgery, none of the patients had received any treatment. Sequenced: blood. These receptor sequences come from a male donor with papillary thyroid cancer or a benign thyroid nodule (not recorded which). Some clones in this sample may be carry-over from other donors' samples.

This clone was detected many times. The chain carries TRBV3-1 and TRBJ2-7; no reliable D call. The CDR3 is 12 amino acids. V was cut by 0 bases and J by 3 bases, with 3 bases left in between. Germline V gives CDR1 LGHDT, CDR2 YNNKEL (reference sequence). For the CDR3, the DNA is TGTGCCAGCAGCCAAGAGGACTACGAGCAGTACTTC. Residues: CASSQEDYEQYF.

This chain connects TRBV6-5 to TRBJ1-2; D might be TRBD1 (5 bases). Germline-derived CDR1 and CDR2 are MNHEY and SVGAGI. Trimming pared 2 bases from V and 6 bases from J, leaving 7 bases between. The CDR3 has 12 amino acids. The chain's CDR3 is CASSYTGDGYTF. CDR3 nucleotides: TGTGCCAGCAGTTACACGGGGGATGGCTACACCTTC.

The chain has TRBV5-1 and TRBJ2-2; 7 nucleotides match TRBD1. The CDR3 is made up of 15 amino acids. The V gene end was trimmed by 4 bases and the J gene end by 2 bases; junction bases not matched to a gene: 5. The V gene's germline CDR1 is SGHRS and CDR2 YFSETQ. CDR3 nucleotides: TGCGCCAGCAGCCCTGGGACAGAAAACACCGGGGAGCTGTTTTTT. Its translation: CASSPGTENTGELFF.

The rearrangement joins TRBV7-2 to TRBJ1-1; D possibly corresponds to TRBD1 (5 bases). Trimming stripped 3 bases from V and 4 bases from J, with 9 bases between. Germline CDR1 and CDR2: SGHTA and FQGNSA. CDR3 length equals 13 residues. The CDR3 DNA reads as TGTGCCAGCAGCTTTACCGGGACCACTGAAGCTTTCTTT. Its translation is CASSFTGTTEAFF.

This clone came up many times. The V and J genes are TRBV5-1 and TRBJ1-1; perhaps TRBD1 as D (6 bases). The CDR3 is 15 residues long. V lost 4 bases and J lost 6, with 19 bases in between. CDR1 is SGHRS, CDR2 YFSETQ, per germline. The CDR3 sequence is CASSPLGGGYSEAFF. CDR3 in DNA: TGCGCCAGCAGCCCCCTGGGAGGGGGATATTCTGAAGCTTTCTTT.

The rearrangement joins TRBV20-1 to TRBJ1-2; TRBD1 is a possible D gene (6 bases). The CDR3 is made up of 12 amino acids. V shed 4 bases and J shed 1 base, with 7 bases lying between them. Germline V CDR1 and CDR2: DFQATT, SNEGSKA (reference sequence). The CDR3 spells CSAKDSNYGYTF. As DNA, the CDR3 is TGCAGTGCTAAGGACAGTAACTATGGCTACACCTTC.

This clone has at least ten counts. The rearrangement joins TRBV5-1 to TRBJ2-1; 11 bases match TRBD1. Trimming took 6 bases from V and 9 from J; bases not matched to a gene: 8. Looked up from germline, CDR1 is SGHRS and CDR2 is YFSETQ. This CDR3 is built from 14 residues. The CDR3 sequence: CASNPGQGVAEQFF. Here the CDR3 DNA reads TGCGCCAGCAATCCGGGACAGGGGGTGGCTGAGCAGTTCTTC. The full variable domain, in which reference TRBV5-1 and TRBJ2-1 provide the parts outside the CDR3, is KAGVTQTPRYLIKTRGQQVTLSCSPISGHRSVSWYQQTPGQGLQFLFEYFSETQRNKGNFPGRFSGRQFSNSRSEMNVSTLELGDSALYLCASNPGQGVAEQFFGPGTRLTVL.

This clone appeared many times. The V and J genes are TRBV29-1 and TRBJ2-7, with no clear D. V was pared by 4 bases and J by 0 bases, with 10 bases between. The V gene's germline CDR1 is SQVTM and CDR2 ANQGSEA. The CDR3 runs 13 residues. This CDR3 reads CSVVTEDSYEQYF. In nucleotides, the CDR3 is TGCAGCGTTGTTACAGAAGACTCCTACGAGCAGTACTTC.

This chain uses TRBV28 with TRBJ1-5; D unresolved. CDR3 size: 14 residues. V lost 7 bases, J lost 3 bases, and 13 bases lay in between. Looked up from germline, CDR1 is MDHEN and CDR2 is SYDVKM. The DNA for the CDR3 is TGTGCCAGCACCCTGATCGGACCCAATCAGCCCCAGCATTTT. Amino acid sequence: CASTLIGPNQPQHF.

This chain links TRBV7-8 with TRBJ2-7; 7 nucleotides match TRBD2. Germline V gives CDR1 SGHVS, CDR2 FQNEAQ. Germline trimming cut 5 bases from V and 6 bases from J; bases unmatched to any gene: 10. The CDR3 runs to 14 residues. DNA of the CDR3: TGTGCCAGCAGCCGCGGGAGCGTTTCGCGCGAGCAGTACTTC. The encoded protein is CASSRGSVSREQYF. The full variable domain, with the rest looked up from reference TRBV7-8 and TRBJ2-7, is GAGVSQSPRYKVAKRGQDVALRCDPISGHVSLFWYQQALGQGPEFLTYFQNEAQLDKSGLPSDRFFAERPEGSVSTLKIQRTQQEDSAVYLCASSRGSVSREQYFGPGTRLTVT.

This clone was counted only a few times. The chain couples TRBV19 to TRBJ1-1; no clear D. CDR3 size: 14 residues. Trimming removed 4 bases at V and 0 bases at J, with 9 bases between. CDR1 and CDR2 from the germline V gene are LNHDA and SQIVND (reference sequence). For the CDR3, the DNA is TGTGCCAGTAGTAGGGTGGGCATGAACACTGAAGCTTTCTTT. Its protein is CASSRVGMNTEAFF.

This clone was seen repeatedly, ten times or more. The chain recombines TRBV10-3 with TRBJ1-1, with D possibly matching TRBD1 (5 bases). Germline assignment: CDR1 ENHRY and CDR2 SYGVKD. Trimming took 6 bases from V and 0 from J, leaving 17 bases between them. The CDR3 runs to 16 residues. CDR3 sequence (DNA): TGTGCCATCAGCCCGGGGACCCAGGGTATGAACACTGAAGCTTTCTTT. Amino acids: CAISPGTQGMNTEAFF.

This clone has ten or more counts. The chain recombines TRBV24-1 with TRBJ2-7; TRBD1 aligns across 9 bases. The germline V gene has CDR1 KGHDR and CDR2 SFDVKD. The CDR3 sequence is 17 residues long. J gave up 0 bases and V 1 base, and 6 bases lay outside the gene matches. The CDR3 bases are TGTGCCACCAGTGATTTTAAAGGGACAGGGAGCTCCTACGAGCAGTACTTC. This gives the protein CATSDFKGTGSSYEQYF.

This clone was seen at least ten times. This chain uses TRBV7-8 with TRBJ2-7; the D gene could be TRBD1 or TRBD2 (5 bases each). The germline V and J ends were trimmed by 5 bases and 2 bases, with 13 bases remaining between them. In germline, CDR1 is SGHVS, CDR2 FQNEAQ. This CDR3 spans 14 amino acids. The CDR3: CASSPLQGPYEQYF. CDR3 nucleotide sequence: TGTGCCAGCAGCCCTCTCCAGGGACCCTACGAGCAGTACTTC.

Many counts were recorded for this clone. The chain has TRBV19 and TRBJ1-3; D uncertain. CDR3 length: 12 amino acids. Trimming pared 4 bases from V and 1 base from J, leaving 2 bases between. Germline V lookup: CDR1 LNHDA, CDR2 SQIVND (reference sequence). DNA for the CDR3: TGTGCCAGTAGTACTTCTGGAAACACCATATATTTT. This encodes CASSTSGNTIYF.

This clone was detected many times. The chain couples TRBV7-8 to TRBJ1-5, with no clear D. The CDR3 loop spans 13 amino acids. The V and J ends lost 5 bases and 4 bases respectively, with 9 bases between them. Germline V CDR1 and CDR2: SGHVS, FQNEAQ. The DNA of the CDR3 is TGTGCCAGCAGCCAGAGAGAGAATCAGCCCCAGCATTTT. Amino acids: CASSQRENQPQHF.

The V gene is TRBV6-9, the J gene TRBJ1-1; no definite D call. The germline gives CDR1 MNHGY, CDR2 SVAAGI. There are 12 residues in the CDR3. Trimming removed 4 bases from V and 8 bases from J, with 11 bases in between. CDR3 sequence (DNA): TGTGCCAGCAGTTCGGCCAGCAGGGAAGCTTTCTTT. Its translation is CASSSASREAFF.